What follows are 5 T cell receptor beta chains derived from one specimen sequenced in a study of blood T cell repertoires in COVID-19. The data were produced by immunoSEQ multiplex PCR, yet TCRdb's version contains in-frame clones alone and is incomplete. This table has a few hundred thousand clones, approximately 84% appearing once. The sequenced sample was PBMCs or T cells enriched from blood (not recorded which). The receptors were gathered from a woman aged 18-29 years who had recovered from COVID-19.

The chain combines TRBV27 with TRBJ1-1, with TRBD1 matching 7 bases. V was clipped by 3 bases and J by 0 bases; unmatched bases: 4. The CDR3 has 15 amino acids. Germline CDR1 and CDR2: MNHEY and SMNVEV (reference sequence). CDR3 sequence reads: CASSFLDRLNTEAFF. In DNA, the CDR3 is TGTGCCAGCAGTTTTTTGGACAGGCTGAACACTGAAGCTTTCTTT.

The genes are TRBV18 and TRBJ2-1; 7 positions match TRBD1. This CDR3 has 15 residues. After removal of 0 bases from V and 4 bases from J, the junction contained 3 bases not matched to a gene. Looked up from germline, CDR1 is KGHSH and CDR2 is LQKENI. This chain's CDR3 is CASSPPGQLYNEQFF. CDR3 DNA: TGTGCCAGCTCACCACCGGGACAGCTTTACAATGAGCAGTTCTTC.

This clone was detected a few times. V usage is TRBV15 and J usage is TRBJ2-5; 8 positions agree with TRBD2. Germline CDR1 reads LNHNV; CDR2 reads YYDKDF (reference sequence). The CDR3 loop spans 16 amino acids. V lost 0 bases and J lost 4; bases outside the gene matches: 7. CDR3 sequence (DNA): TGTGCCACCAGCAGAGATGGGACTAGGCGGGGAGAGACCCAGTACTTC. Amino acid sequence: CATSRDGTRRGETQYF.

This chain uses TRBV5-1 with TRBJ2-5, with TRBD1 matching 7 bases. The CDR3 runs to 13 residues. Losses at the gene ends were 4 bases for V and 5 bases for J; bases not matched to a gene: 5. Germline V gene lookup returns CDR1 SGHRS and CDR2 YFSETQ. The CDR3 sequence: CASSLGTDETQYF. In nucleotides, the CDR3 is TGCGCCAGCAGCCTGGGGACAGACGAGACCCAGTACTTC.

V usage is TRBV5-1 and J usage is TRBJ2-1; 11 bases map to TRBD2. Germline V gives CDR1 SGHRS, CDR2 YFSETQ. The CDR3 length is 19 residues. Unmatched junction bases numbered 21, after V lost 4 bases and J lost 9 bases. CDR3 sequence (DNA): TGCGCCAGCAGCACAACCCCACTAGCGGGAGTGGGGCCCGGATTTGAGCAGTTCTTC. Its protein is CASSTTPLAGVGPGFEQFF.